Presented here are 26 T cell receptor beta chains from one specimen sequenced in a study of blood T cells in healthy people across ages. A second PCR of about 7 to 12 cycles used a sample-barcoded 5' primer and a J-beta primer mix. Each CDR3 protein gets one entry after TCRdb re-called the 5' RACE reads with MiXCR. The sample lists 1.5 million to 2 million distinct CDR3 sequences; just under 50% were seen once. Sequencing was carried out using blood. Receptor source: a woman aged 40 to 49 in good health.

The chain is built from TRBV5-8 and TRBJ2-3; the D gene could be TRBD1 or TRBD2 (6 bases each). Germline CDR1 reads SGHTS; CDR2 reads YDEGEE. CDR3 length: 17 residues. V dropped 3 bases and J dropped 3 bases, with 20 bases sitting between them. In DNA form, the CDR3 reads TGTGCCAGCAGCTCTGGGGGGCCAGGGGATGGGACAGATACGCAGTATTTT. Its translation: CASSSGGPGDGTDTQYF.

The rearrangement uses TRBV6-2 or TRBV6-3 and TRBJ2-3; 9 positions agree with TRBD2. The J segment lost 2 bases and the V segment lost 5 bases, leaving 8 bases of the junction unmatched. The germline V gene has CDR1 MNHEY and CDR2 SVGEGT. The CDR3 has 16 residues. DNA for the CDR3: TGTGCCAGCAGTAGCCCCGCGGGGGGGTACACAGATACGCAGTATTTT. Protein product: CASSSPAGGYTDTQYF.

The chain carries TRBV20-1 and TRBJ2-5; D may be TRBD2 (5 bases). The J call is uncertain, as TRBJ2-1 better fits the DNA end. Per germline, CDR1 DFQATT and CDR2 SNEGSKA (reference sequence). The CDR3 is made up of 18 amino acids. DNA for the CDR3: TGCAGTGCTGACCCTAGCTGGCTTGGTAAAGGGAAGGGAGAGACCCAGTTCTTC. It encodes CSADPSWLGKGKGETQFF.

The table lists this clonotype with a few counts. The chain has TRBV15 and TRBJ2-4; D ambiguous. V lost 0 bases and J lost 1, with 16 bases in between. The CDR3 has 18 amino acids. Germline loops: CDR1 LNHNV, CDR2 YYDKDF (reference sequence). CDR3 loop: CATSRDKLYPRAKNIQYF. The CDR3 nucleotides are TGTGCCACCAGCAGAGATAAGCTCTATCCTCGGGCCAAAAACATTCAGTACTTC.

Comments on this clonotype: With a much larger clone just one base away, this may be a read error. The V call is TRBV29-1, the J call TRBJ2-4; D remains unclear. Germline CDR1 and CDR2: SQVTM and ANQGSEA. CDR3 size: 8 residues. The CDR3 sequence is CGVDNQYF. In DNA, the CDR3 is TGCGGCGTTGACAATCAGTACTTC.

This clonotype was seen a few times. This chain connects TRBV25-1 to TRBJ2-3; D might be TRBD2 (6 bases). Per the germline V gene, CDR1 is MGHDK and CDR2 is SYGVNS. Trimming cost V 3 bases and J 3 bases, with 13 bases left between them. This CDR3 spans 15 amino acids. The CDR3 DNA follows: TGTGCCAGCAGTGATCTTGGGGGGTTTACAGATACGCAGTATTTT. Amino acid sequence: CASSDLGGFTDTQYF.

The chain has TRBV3-1 and TRBJ2-7, with 11 bases matching TRBD2. J was trimmed by 1 base and V by 3 bases; bases with no gene match: 11. The CDR3 covers 18 residues. The V gene's germline CDR1 is LGHDT and CDR2 YNNKEL (reference sequence). CDR3 loop: CASSHSQASGRISYEQYF. The CDR3 DNA reads as TGTGCCAGCAGCCACTCCCAGGCTAGCGGGAGGATTTCCTACGAGCAGTACTTC.

The V call is TRBV18, the J call TRBJ2-3; 8 nucleotides line up with TRBD2. Germline V gene lookup returns CDR1 KGHSH and CDR2 LQKENI. The CDR3 is 14 residues long. J was trimmed by 6 bases and V by 4 bases; bases with no gene match: 6. The CDR3 is CASSLGLDGDTQYF. CDR3 DNA sequence: TGTGCCAGCTCACTGGGACTAGACGGCGATACGCAGTATTTT.

This chain links TRBV5-1 with TRBJ2-4, with a tentative D call TRBD1 (5 bases). V was cut by 1 base and J by 7 bases, with 21 bases left in between. CDR1 is SGHRS and CDR2 is YFSETQ in the germline V gene. The CDR3 consists of 17 residues. The CDR3 spells CASSLSRQTPVGNIQYF. The DNA for the CDR3 is TGCGCCAGCAGCTTGAGTAGACAGACCCCCGTTGGGAACATTCAGTACTTC.

The rearrangement links TRBV5-1 to TRBJ2-1, with 7 bases fitting TRBD1. The CDR3 is made up of 15 amino acids. V gave up 0 bases and J gave up 5 bases; unmatched junction bases: 5. Germline-derived CDR1 and CDR2 are SGHRS and YFSETQ. The CDR3 sequence: CASSLEGQPHNEQFF. The CDR3 bases are TGCGCCAGCAGCTTGGAGGGACAGCCCCACAATGAGCAGTTCTTC.

The chain employs TRBV6-5 and TRBJ2-1; tentatively, D is TRBD2 (6 bases). This CDR3 contains 13 residues. The V end was cut by 7 bases, the J end by 7 bases, with 14 bases between. The germline gives CDR1 MNHEY, CDR2 SVGAGI. The CDR3 loop is CASKGWEENEQFF. The CDR3 DNA reads TGTGCCAGCAAAGGTTGGGAGGAGAATGAGCAGTTCTTC.

The rearrangement joins TRBV3-1 to TRBJ2-3; tentatively, D is TRBD2 (6 bases). The CDR3 contains 13 residues. Germline CDR1 and CDR2: LGHDT and YNNKEL (reference sequence). V was pared by 0 bases and J by 10 bases, with 11 bases between. Here the CDR3 DNA reads TGTGCCAGCAGCCAAGATGGGGGAGGAGCGCAGTATTTT. Residues: CASSQDGGGAQYF.

This chain connects TRBV4-1 to TRBJ1-6; D possibly corresponds to TRBD1 (5 bases). V lost 1 base and J lost 0, with 13 bases in between. The length of the CDR3 is 18 residues. Germline V gene sequence: CDR1 MGHRA, CDR2 YSYEKL. CDR3 coding DNA: TGCGCCAGCAGCCAAGGGAGGAGGGGAACCTCCTATAATTCACCCCTCCACTTT. Translated: CASSQGRRGTSYNSPLHF.

The chain combines TRBV5-1 with TRBJ2-4; maybe TRBD1 (6 bases). The end of the DNA is better explained by TRBJ2-7, so the J call may be wrong. Per the germline V gene, CDR1 is SGHRS and CDR2 is YFSETQ. The CDR3 sequence is 15 residues long. The CDR3 protein is CASSLTPGQIYEQYF. For the CDR3, the DNA is TGCGCCAGCAGCTTAACACCGGGACAAATCTACGAGCAGTACTTC.

The V and J genes are TRBV11-2 and TRBJ2-7; D call uncertain. This CDR3 contains 11 residues. CDR1 and CDR2 from the germline V gene are SGHAT and FQNNGV. The V end lost 8 bases, the J end lost 6 bases, and 11 bases lay between the germline ends. The CDR3 loop is CASGSSGEQYF. The CDR3 bases are TGTGCCAGCGGCTCCTCTGGCGAGCAGTACTTC.

The CDR3 reads CSARPGLVGSEQFF. CDR3 coding DNA: TGCAGTGCCAGACCGGGACTAGTGGGGTCGGAGCAGTTCTTC. The chain uses TRBV20-1 and TRBJ2-1; 8 bases match TRBD2. Looked up from germline, CDR1 is DFQATT and CDR2 is SNEGSKA (reference sequence). There are 14 residues in the CDR3. J lost 10 bases, V lost 6 bases, and 14 bases had no gene match.

The chain employs TRBV5-6 and TRBJ2-7, with 7 bases matching TRBD1. Trimming cost V 0 bases and J 2 bases; bases outside gene matches: 8. CDR3 length: 16 amino acids. The germline gives CDR1 SGHDT, CDR2 YYEEEE. The CDR3 sequence: CASSLAGTVGAYEQYF. In DNA, the CDR3 is TGTGCCAGCAGCTTGGCCGGGACAGTCGGAGCCTACGAGCAGTACTTC.

This clonotype was seen a few times. The chain has TRBV4-3 and TRBJ2-5; D is ambiguous. The length of the CDR3 is 15 residues. In germline, CDR1 is LGHNA, CDR2 YSLEER. Trimming removed 2 bases at V and 2 bases at J, with 12 bases between. As DNA, the CDR3 is TGCGCCAGCAGCCAATCCGTAGGGCGGCAAGAGACCCAGTACTTC. Encoded protein: CASSQSVGRQETQYF.

The CDR3 protein is CASSQKRTVEQYF. CDR3 bases: TGTGCCAGCAGCCAAAAGCGGACAGTCGAGCAGTACTTC. J is TRBJ2-4 and V is TRBV4-2; a possible D gene is TRBD1 (6 bases). With the DNA end fitting TRBJ2-7 better, the J assignment may be wrong. This CDR3 comprises 13 residues. From germline, CDR1 is LGHNA and CDR2 YNFKEQ.

This clonotype was detected a few times. The genes are TRBV29-1 and TRBJ2-5; maybe TRBD2 (5 bases). V was trimmed by 3 bases and J by 7 bases, leaving 12 bases between them. Per the germline V gene, CDR1 is SQVTM and CDR2 is ANQGSEA. This CDR3 comprises 12 residues. CDR3 protein: CSVEEELGTQYF. In DNA form, the CDR3 reads TGCAGCGTTGAGGAGGAGTTGGGGACCCAGTACTTC.

The gene calls are TRBV18 and TRBJ2-4, with 9 bases identical to TRBD1. Germline V gives CDR1 KGHSH, CDR2 LQKENI. The CDR3 spans 15 residues. The V and J ends lost 0 bases and 4 bases, in that order; junction bases with no gene match: 1. This CDR3 reads CASSPPGTGKNIQYF. CDR3 sequence (DNA): TGTGCCAGCTCACCACCCGGGACAGGGAAAAACATTCAGTACTTC.

The chain has TRBV20-1 and TRBJ2-3, with D unresolved. The CDR3 covers 13 residues. Trimming pared 6 bases from V and 4 bases from J, leaving 14 bases between. Germline loops: CDR1 DFQATT, CDR2 SNEGSKA (reference sequence). In DNA form, the CDR3 reads TGCAGTGCCACGGTAGGGTTTGCAGATACGCAGTATTTT. Encoded protein: CSATVGFADTQYF.

The chain has TRBV7-3 and TRBJ1-1; 8 nucleotides match TRBD1. This CDR3 comprises 15 residues. The V gene end was trimmed by 6 bases and the J gene end by 5 bases; junction bases not matched to a gene: 11. Germline assignment: CDR1 SGHTA and CDR2 FQGTGA. The DNA of the CDR3 is TGTGCCAGCAGGGAAACGACAGGGGTCGAGACTGAAGCTTTCTTT. Translating gives CASRETTGVETEAFF. Supplemented by reference TRBV7-3 and TRBJ1-1, the full variable domain reads GAGVSQTPSNKVTEKGKYVELRCDPISGHTALYWYRQSLGQGPEFLIYFQGTGAADDSGLPNDRFFAVRPEGSVSTLKIQRTERGDSAVYLCASRETTGVETEAFFGQGTRLTVV.

The chain carries TRBV5-1 and TRBJ2-3, with a possible D match to TRBD2 (5 bases). The CDR3 has 17 residues. CDR1 is SGHRS, CDR2 YFSETQ, per germline. The V end lost 2 bases, the J end lost 3 bases, and 19 bases lay between the germline ends. The DNA for the CDR3 is TGCGCCAGCAGCTTTTTCACTGGCGGGTCTATGACAGATACGCAGTATTTT. Amino acids: CASSFFTGGSMTDTQYF.

V usage is TRBV3-1 and J usage is TRBJ1-1; D is uncertain. Trimming took 6 bases from V and 10 from J, leaving 21 bases between them. The germline V gene encodes CDR1 LGHDT and CDR2 YNNKEL (reference sequence). The CDR3 has 14 residues. CDR3 residues: CASSLRPHGLRAFF. CDR3 DNA sequence: TGTGCCAGCAGTCTTCGTCCCCACGGGCTGAGAGCTTTCTTT.

This clonotype was seen a handful of times. The chain employs TRBV7-9 and TRBJ2-5; D tentatively fits TRBD1 or TRBD2 (5 bases each). The V and J ends lost 11 bases and 3 bases respectively, with 16 bases between them. This CDR3 is 13 amino acids long. From germline, CDR1 is SEHNR and CDR2 FQNEAQ (reference sequence). The DNA for the CDR3 is TGTGCCTTTACGAGGGGCTCGGAAGAGACCCAGTACTTC. It codes for CAFTRGSEETQYF.